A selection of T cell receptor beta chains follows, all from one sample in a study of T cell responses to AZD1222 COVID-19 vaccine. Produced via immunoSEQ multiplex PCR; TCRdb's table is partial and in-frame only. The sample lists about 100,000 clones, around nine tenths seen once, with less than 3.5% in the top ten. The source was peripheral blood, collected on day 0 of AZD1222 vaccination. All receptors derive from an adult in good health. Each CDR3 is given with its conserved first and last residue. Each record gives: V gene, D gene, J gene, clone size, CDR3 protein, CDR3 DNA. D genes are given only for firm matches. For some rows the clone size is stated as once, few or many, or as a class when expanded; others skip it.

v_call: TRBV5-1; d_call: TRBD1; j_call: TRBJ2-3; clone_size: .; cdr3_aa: CASSPGTGDWEDTQYF; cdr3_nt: TGCGCCAGCAGCCCCGGGACAGGGGACTGGGAAGATACGCAGTATTTT
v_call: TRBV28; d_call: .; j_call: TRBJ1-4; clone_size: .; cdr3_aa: CASSLLPGGLFF; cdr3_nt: TGTGCCAGCAGTCTTCTACCGGGAGGGCTGTTTTTT
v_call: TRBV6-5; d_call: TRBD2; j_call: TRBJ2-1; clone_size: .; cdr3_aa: CASRISGGAGNEQFF; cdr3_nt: TGTGCCAGCAGGATTAGCGGGGGGGCCGGGAATGAGCAGTTCTTC
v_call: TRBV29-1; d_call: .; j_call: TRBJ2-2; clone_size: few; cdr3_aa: CSVCGGRTGENTGELFF; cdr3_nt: TGCAGCGTGTGTGGGGGGAGGACAGGAGAAAACACCGGGGAGCTGTTTTTT
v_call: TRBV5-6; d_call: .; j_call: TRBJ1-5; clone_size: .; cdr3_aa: CASSSDGLSNQPQHF; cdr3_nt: TGTGCCAGCAGCTCGGACGGGTTGAGCAATCAGCCCCAGCATTTT
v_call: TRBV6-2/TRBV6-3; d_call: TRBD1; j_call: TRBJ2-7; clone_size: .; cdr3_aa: CASSSLAGGNYEQYF; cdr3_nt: TGTGCCAGCAGTTCCCTGGCAGGGGGCAACTACGAGCAGTACTTC
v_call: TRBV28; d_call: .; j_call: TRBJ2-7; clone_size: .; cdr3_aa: CASRSGSRYEQYF; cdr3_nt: TGTGCCAGCCGGTCCGGCAGTAGGTACGAGCAGTACTTC
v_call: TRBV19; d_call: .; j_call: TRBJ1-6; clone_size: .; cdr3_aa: CASSIVHWYTYNSPLHF; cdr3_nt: TGTGCCAGTAGTATAGTCCACTGGTATACCTATAATTCACCCCTCCACTTT
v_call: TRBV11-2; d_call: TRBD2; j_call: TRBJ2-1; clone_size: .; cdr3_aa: CASSLHPGTSQSEQFF; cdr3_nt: TGTGCCAGCAGCCTACATCCCGGGACTAGTCAGAGTGAGCAGTTCTTC
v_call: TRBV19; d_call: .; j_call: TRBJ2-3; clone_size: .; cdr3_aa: CASRPRSGAGGDTQYF; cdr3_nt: TGTGCCAGTAGGCCTAGGTCGGGGGCCGGGGGAGATACGCAGTATTTT
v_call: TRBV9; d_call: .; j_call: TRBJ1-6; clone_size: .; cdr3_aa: CASSTPLGQFNSPLHF; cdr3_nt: TGTGCCAGCAGCACACCCCTGGGACAATTTAATTCACCCCTCCACTTT
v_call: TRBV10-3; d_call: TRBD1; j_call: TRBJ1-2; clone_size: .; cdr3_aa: CAIRGGTGKAYGYTF; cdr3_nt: TGTGCCATCAGGGGAGGGACAGGGAAGGCCTATGGCTACACCTTC
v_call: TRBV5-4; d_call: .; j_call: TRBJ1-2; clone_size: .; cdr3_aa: CASSLAGMDGYTF; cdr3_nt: TGTGCCAGCAGCTTGGCTGGGATGGATGGCTACACCTTC
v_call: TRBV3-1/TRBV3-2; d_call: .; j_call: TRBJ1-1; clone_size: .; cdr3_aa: CASSPAAGGTEAFF; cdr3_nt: TGTGCCAGCAGCCCCGCCGCGGGTGGTACTGAAGCTTTCTTT
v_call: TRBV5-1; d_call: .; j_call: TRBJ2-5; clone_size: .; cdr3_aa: CASSLLLAQETQYF; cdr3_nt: TGCGCCAGCAGCTTGCTCCTAGCTCAGGAGACCCAGTACTTC
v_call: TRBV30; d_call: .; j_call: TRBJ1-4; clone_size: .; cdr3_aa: CAWSGGSTNEKLFF; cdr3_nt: TGTGCCTGGAGTGGGGGGTCAACTAATGAAAAACTGTTTTTT
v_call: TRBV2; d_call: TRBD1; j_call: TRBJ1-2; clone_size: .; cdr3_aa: CASRQLRDRGRYGYTF; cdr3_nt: TGTGCCAGCAGGCAACTCCGGGACAGGGGTAGATATGGCTACACCTTC
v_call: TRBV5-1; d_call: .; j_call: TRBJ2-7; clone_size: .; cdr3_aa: CASSLQRTVSGEQYF; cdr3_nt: TGCGCCAGCAGCTTACAACGGACAGTCTCCGGCGAGCAGTACTTC
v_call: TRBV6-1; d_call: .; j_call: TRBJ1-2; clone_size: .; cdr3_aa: CASSDPLQTREVGYTF; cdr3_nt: TGTGCCAGCAGTGATCCCTTGCAGACGAGGGAGGTTGGCTACACCTTC
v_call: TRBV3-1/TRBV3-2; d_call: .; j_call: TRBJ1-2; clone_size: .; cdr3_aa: CASSQDFNYGYTF; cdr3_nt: TGTGCCAGCAGCCAAGATTTTAACTATGGCTACACCTTC
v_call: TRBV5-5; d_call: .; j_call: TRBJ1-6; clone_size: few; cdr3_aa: CASSLVENNSPLHF; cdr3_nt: TGTGCCAGCAGCTTGGTTGAGAATAATTCACCCCTCCACTTT
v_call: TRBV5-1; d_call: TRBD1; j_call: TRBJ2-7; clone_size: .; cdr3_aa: CASSPGTGAYEQYF; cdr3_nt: TGCGCCAGCAGCCCAGGGACAGGGGCCTACGAGCAGTACTTC
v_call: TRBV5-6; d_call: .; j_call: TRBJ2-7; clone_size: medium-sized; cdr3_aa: CASSPGGTGDPEQYF; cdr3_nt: TGTGCCAGCAGCCCCGGCGGGACTGGGGACCCAGAGCAGTACTTC
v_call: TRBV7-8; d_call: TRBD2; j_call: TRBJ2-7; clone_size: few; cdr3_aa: CASSSVAGGHGEQYF; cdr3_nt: TGTGCCAGCAGCTCGGTAGCGGGGGGCCACGGCGAGCAGTACTTC
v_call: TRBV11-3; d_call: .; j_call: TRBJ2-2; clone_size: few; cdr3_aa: CASSLENGELFF; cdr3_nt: TGTGCCAGCAGCTTAGAAAACGGGGAGCTGTTTTTT
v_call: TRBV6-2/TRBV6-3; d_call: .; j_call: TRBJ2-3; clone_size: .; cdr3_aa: CASSYGSGWVTQYF; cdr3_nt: TGTGCCAGCAGTTACGGGTCGGGATGGGTTACGCAGTATTTT
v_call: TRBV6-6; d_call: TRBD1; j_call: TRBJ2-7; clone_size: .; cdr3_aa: CASSPGQVVHEQYF; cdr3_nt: TGTGCCAGTAGTCCGGGACAGGTTGTGCACGAGCAGTACTTC
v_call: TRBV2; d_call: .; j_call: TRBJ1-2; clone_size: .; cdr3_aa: CASSEGRYGYTF; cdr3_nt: TGTGCCAGCAGTGAAGGCCGCTATGGCTACACCTTC
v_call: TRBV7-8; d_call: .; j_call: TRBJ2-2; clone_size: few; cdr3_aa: CASSLPMDATPNTGELFF; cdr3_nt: TGTGCCAGCAGCTTACCCATGGACGCAACCCCTAACACCGGGGAGCTGTTTTTT